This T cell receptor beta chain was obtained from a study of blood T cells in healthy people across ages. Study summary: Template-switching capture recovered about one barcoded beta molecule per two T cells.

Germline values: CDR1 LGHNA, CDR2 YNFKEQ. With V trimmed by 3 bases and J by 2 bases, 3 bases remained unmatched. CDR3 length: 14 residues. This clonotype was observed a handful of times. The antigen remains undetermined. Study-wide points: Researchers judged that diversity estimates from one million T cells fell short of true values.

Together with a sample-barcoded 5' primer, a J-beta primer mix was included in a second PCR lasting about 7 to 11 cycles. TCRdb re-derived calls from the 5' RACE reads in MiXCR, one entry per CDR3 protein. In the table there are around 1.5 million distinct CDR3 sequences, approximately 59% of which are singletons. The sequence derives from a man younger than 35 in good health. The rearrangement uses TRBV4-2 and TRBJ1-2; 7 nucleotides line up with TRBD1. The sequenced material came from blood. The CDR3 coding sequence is TGTGCCAGCAGCCACCCCAGGGGGAACTATGGCTACACCTTC. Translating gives CASSHPRGNYGYTF.